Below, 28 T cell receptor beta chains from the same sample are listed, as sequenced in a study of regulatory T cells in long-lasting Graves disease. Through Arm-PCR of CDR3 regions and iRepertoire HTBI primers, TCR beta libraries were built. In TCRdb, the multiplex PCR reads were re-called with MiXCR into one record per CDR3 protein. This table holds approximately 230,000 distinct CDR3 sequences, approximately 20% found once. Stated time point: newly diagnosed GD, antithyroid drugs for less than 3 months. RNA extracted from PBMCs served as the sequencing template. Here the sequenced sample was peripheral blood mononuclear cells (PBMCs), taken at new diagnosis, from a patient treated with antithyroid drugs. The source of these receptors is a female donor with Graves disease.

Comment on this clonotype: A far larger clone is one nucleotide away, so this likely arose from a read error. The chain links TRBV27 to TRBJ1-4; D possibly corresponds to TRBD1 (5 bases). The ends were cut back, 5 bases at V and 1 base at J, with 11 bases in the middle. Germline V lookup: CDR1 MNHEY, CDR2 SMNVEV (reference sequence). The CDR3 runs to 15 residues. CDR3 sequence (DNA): TGTGCCAGCAGTCAGGGCGACGAAACTAATGAAAAACTGTTTTTT. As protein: CASSQGDETNEKLFF.

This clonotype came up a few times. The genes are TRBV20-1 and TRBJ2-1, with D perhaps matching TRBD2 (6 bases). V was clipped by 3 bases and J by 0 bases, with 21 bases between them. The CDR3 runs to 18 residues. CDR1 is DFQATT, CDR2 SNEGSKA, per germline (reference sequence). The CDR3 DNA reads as TGCAGTGCTAGGTCGGGCCTAGCTTCGACTAGCTCCTACAATGAGCAGTTCTTC. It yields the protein CSARSGLASTSSYNEQFF.

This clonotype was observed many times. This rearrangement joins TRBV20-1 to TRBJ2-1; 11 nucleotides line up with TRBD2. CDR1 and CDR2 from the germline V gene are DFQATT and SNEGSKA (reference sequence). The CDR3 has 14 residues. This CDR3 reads CSLTSGTARNEQFF. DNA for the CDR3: TGCAGCCTGACTAGCGGGACCGCCCGGAATGAGCAGTTCTTC.

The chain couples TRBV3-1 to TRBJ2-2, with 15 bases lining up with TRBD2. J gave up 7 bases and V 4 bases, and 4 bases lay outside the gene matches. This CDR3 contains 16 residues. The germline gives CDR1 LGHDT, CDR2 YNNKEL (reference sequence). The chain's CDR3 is CASSPPGLAGGGELFF. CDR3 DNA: TGTGCCAGCAGCCCCCCGGGACTAGCGGGAGGCGGGGAGCTGTTTTTT.

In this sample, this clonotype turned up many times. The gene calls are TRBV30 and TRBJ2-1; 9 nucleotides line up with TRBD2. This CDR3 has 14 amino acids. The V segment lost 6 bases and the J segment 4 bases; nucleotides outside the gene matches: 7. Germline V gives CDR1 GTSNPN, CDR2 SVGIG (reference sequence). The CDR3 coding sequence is TGTGCCTGCCCCGCGGCGGGAGGGTACAATGAGCAGTTCTTC. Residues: CACPAAGGYNEQFF.

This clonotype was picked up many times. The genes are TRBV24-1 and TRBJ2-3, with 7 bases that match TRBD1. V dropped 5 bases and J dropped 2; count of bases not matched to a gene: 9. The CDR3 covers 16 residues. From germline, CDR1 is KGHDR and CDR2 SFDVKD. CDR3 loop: CATSATDRDLTDTQYF. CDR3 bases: TGTGCCACCAGTGCCACCGACAGGGACCTCACAGATACGCAGTATTTT.

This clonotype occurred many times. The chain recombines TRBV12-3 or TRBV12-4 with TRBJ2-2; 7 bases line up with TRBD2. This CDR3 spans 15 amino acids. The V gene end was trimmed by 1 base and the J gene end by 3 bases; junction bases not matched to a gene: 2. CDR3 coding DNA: TGTGCCAGCAGTTTAGGGGAGGGAGACACCGGGGAGCTGTTTTTT. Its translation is CASSLGEGDTGELFF.

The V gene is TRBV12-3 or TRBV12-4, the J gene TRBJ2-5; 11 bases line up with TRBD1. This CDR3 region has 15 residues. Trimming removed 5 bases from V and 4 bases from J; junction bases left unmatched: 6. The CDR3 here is CASSRRDRGVETQYF. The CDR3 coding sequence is TGTGCCAGCAGTCGCAGGGACAGGGGGGTAGAGACCCAGTACTTC.

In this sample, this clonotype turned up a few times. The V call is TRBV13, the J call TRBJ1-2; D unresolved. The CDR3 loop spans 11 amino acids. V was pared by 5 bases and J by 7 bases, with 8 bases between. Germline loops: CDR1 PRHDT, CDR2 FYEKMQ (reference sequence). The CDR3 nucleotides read TGTGCCAGCAGCGGCGAGTCTGGCTACACCTTC. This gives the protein CASSGESGYTF.

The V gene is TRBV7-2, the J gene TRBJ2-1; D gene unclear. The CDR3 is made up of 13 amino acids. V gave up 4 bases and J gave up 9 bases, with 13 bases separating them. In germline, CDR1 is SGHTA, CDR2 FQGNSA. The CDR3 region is CASSYSGRGEQFF. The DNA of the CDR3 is TGTGCCAGCAGCTACTCAGGAAGAGGTGAGCAGTTCTTC.

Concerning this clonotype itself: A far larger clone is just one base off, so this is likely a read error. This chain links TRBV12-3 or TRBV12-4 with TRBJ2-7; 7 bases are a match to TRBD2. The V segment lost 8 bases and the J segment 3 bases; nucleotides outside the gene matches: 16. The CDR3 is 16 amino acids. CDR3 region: CASHPPGLSENYEQYF. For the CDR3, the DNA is TGTGCCAGCCACCCCCCGGGACTATCGGAAAACTACGAGCAGTACTTC.

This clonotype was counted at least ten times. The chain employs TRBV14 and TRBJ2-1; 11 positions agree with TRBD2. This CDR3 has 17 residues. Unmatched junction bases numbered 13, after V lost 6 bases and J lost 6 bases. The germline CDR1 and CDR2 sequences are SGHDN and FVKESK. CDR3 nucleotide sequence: TGTGCCAGCAGTCGGACTAGGACTAGCGGGCGCCTCAATGAGCAGTTCTTC. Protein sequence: CASSRTRTSGRLNEQFF. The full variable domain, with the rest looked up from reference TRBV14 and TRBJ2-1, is EAGVTQFPSHSVIEKGQTVTLRCDPISGHDNLYWYRRVMGKEIKFLLHFVKESKQDESGMPNNRFLAERTGGTYSTLKVQPAELEDSGVYFCASSRTRTSGRLNEQFFGPGTRLTVL.

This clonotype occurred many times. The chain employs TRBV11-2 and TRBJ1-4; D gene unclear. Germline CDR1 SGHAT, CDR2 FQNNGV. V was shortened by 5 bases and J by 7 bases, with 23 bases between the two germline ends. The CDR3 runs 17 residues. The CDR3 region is CASSGGSLGKIGEKLFF. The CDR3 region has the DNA TGTGCCAGCAGCGGAGGCTCGCTGGGGAAGATTGGTGAAAAACTGTTTTTT. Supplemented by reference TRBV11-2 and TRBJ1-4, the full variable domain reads EAGVAQSPRYKIIEKRQSVAFWCNPISGHATLYWYQQILGQGPKLLIQFQNNGVVDDSQLPKDRFSAERLKGVDSTLKIQPAKLEDSAVYLCASSGGSLGKIGEKLFFGSGTQLSVL.

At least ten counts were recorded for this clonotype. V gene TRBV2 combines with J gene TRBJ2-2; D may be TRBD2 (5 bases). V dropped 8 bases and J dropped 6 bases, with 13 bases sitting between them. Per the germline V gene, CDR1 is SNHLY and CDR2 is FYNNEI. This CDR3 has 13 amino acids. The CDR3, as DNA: TGTGCCAGCGAATGGACTTCTCCCGGGGAGCTGTTTTTT. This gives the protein CASEWTSPGELFF. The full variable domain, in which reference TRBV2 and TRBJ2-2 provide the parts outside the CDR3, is EPEVTQTPSHQVTQMGQEVILRCVPISNHLYFYWYRQILGQKVEFLVSFYNNEISEKSEIFDDQFSVERPDGSNFTLKIRSTKLEDSAMYFCASEWTSPGELFFGEGSRLTVL.

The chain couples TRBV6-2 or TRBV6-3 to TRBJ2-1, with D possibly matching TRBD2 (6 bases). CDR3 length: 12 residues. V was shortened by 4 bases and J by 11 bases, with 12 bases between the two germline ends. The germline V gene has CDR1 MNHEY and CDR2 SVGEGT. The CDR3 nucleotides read TGTGCCAGCAGTTCGGGGGTAGCGCAGCAGTTCTTC. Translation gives CASSSGVAQQFF.

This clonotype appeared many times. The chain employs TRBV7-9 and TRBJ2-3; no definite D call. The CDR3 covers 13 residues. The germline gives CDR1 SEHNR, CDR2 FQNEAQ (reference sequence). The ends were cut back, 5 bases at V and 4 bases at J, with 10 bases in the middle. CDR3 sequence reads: CASSPAWPDTQYF. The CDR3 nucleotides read TGTGCCAGCAGCCCCGCCTGGCCAGATACGCAGTATTTT.

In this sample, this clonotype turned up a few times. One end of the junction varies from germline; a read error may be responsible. CDR3 nucleotide sequence: TGTGCTAGCAGCTTAGACGGGCTAGCGGAGAATGAGCAGTTCTTC. Protein product: CASSLDGLAENEQFF. V gene TRBV7-7 combines with J gene TRBJ2-1; 7 bases match TRBD2. This CDR3 is 15 amino acids long. Germline loops: CDR1 SSHAT, CDR2 FNYEAQ (reference sequence).

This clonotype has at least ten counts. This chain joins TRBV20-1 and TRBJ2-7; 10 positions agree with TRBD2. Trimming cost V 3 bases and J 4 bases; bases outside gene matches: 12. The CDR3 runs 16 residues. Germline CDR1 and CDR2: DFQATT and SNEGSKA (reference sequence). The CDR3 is CSASSLLAGGGYEQYF. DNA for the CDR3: TGCAGTGCTAGCTCCCTTTTAGCGGGAGGCGGGTACGAGCAGTACTTC.

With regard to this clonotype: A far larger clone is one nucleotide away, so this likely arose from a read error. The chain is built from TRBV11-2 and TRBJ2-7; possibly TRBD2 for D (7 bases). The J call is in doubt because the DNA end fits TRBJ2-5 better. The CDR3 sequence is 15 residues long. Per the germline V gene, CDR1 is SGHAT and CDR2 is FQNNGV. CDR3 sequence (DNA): TGTGCCAGCAGCTTAAGGGGGGGAGTTCGAGAGACCCAGTACTTC. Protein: CASSLRGGVRETQYF.

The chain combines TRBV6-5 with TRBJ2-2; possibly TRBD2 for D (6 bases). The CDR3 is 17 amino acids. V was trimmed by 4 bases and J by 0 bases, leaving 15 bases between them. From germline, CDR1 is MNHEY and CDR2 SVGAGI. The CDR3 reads CASSSHPGLPNTGELFF. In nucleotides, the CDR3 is TGTGCCAGCAGTTCCCACCCGGGACTCCCGAACACCGGGGAGCTGTTTTTT.

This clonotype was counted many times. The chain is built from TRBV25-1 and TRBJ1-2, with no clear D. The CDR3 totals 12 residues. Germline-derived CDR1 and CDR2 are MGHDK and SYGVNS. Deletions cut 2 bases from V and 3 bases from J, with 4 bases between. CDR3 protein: CASSESYYGYTF. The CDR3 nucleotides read TGTGCCAGCAGTGAAAGTTACTATGGCTACACCTTC.

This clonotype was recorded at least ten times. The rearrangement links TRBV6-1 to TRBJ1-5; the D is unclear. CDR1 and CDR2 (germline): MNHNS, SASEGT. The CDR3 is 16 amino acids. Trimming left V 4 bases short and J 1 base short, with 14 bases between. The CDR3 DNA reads TGTGCCAGCAGTGGAAGGGCCTTGGGGAGCAATCAGCCCCAGCATTTT. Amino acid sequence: CASSGRALGSNQPQHF.

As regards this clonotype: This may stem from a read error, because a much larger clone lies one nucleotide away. In nucleotides, the CDR3 is TGTGCCAGCAGTGAATCGATACGGATGAACACTGAAGCTTTCTTT. This sequence encodes CASSESIRMNTEAFF. The chain uses TRBV25-1 and TRBJ1-1; the D is unclear. Trimming took off 1 base at V and 0 bases at J, with 9 bases between the two ends. This CDR3 has 15 amino acids. Germline V CDR1 and CDR2: MGHDK, SYGVNS.

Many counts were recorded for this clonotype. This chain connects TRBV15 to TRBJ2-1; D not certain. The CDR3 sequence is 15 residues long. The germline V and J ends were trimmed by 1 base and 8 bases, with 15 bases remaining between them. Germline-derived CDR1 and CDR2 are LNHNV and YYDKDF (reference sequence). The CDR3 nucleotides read TGTGCCACCAGCAGAGCCGCCCCCCAGAACGATGAGCAGTTCTTC. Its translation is CATSRAAPQNDEQFF.

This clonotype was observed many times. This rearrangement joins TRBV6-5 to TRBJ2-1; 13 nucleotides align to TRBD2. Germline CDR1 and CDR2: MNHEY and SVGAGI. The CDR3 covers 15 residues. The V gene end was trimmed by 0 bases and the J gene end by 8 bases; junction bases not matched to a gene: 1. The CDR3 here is CASSYSTSGRDEQFF. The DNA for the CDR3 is TGTGCCAGCAGTTACTCAACTAGCGGGAGGGATGAGCAGTTCTTC.

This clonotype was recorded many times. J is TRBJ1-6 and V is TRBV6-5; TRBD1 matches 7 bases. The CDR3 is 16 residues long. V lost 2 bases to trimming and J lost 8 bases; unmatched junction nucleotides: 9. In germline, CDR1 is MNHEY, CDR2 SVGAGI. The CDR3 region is CASSYVGKTGYSPLHF. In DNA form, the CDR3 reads TGTGCCAGCAGTTACGTTGGCAAGACAGGGTATTCACCCCTCCACTTT.

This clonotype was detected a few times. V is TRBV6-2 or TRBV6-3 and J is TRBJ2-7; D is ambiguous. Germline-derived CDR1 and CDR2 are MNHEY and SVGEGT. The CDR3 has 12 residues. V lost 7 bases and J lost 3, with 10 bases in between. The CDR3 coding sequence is TGTGCCAGCACCCGTATGGGCTACGAGCAGTACTTC. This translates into CASTRMGYEQYF.

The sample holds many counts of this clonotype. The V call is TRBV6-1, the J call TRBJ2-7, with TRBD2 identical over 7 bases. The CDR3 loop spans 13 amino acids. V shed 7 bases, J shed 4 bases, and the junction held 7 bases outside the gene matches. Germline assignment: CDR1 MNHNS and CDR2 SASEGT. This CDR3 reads CASTASGRYEQYF. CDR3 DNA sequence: TGTGCCAGCACCGCTAGCGGCAGATACGAGCAGTACTTC.